A selection of T cell receptor beta chains follows, all from one sample in a study of blood T cells in healthy people across ages. TCRdb used MiXCR to reprocess the 5' RACE reads, holding one entry per CDR3 protein. The sample yields 650,000 to 800,000 distinct CDR3 sequences, roughly 44% seen once. Sequenced material: blood. These receptors came from a man in his sixties in good health. Each CDR3 is given with its conserved first and last residue. Each record gives: V gene, D gene, J gene, CDR3 protein. The D gene is left open where the match is weak.

TRBV7-2,-,TRBJ1-2,CASSPSFLPNYGYTF
TRBV3-1,TRBD1,TRBJ2-7,CASSQNRGTYEQYF
TRBV20-1,TRBD2,TRBJ2-5,CSAIGGGAGETQYF
TRBV24-1,-,TRBJ2-4,CATSDPSPTTGRYIQYF
TRBV3-1,TRBD1,TRBJ2-2,CAGSQEQGFGTENTGELFF
TRBV7-2,-,TRBJ1-5,CASSLQGFGNQPQHF
TRBV6-2/TRBV6-3,-,-,CASRQTRDEQYF
TRBV5-6,TRBD1,TRBJ2-6,CATQGQVAPGANVLTF
TRBV9,-,TRBJ2-2,CASSVGHPNTGELFF
TRBV11-3,TRBD1,TRBJ2-1,CASSLEGQGANEQFF
TRBV20-1,-,-,CSAERLRFYEQYF
TRBV5-5,-,TRBJ2-1,CASSLGPNGATNEQFF
TRBV19,-,TRBJ1-2,CASRKDRSYGYTF
TRBV5-1,-,TRBJ2-3,CASSLEGPRLSNTQYF
TRBV6-1,-,TRBJ2-1,CASSPAGQYNEQFF
TRBV5-1,-,TRBJ2-3,CASSLSLGGSSTDTQYF
TRBV3-1,-,TRBJ1-2,CASSHVPRGGYTF
TRBV6-6,TRBD2,TRBJ2-7,CASSSSGGATYEQYF
TRBV5-1,TRBD2,TRBJ2-7,CASSLGTSPYEQYF
TRBV30,TRBD1,TRBJ2-7,CAWTAGAGTAYEQYF
TRBV4-2,-,TRBJ2-1,CASSPSTGWNEQFF
TRBV2,-,TRBJ2-7,CASSLGRYSYEQYF
TRBV7-9,TRBD1,TRBJ1-2,CASSLPGTGGGYTF
TRBV7-2,-,TRBJ2-7,CASSLAGSEAYEQYF
TRBV7-9,-,TRBJ2-5,CASREPGGPPETQYF